One T cell receptor (beta chain) is described in this entry. What it binds is not known. V lost 0 bases and J lost 2, with 6 bases in between. From germline, CDR1 is SGHNT and CDR2 YYREEE (reference sequence). This CDR3 comprises 13 residues. This entry is derived from a study of T cells in Graves' hyperthyroidism and ophthalmopathy. Findings and limits, study-wide: A 13 V-J signature model discriminated ophthalmopathy versus stable hyperthyroidism.

The source material, RNA transcripts, was used to amplify TCR beta CDR3 regions. When the TCR CDR3 underwent first-round RT-PCR, the HTBI primer set was used. TCRdb re-derived calls from the multiplex PCR reads in MiXCR, one entry per CDR3 protein. In the table there are roughly 240,000 distinct CDR3 sequences, about 15% of which are singletons. The chain employs TRBV5-4 and TRBJ2-7; the D is unclear. Sequencing input: blood. This sequence originates from a woman aged 18-29 years with Graves' ophthalmopathy. CDR3 residues: CASSLDRAYEQYF. As DNA, the CDR3 is TGTGCCAGCAGCTTGGACAGAGCCTACGAGCAGTACTTC.